This TCR beta chain was sequenced during a study of metastatic and nonmetastatic thyroid tumors. Study-wide background: Blood and tumor or nodule tissue repertoires from malignant and benign thyroid patients were compared.

This clone showed up many times. Antigen: not known. Patients were all untreated before their thyroid surgery. Study-wide results and limits: The study reportedly found significantly higher TCR beta diversity in malignant thyroid tumors than benign nodules, in blood and tumor.

Original processing notes: Using the CDR3 differences seen across clinicopathological groups, the authors built a distant-metastasis classifier for papillary thyroid cancer, which was meant to discriminate distant-metastatic patients. TCRdb reanalyzed the PCR reads via MiXCR. TCRdb, not the original authors, processed these V and J calls. Here the sample spans around 20,000 clones, approximately 30% being singletons. CDR1 MDHEN and CDR2 SYDVKM come from the germline V gene. V was pared by 3 bases and J by 0 bases, with 13 bases of the junction left unmatched. CDR3 size: 19 residues. The clonotype comes from a female donor with papillary thyroid cancer or a benign thyroid nodule (not recorded which). Some clones in this sample may be carry-over from other donors' samples. V is TRBV28 and J is TRBJ2-1; 8 nucleotides align to TRBD2. Sequenced material: tumor tissue. In nucleotides, the CDR3 is TGTGCCAGCAGTTTTGTCGCCGGGACTAGGGTAAGCTCCTACAATGAGCAGTTCTTC. Its protein is CASSFVAGTRVSSYNEQFF.